Listed here are 31 T cell receptor beta chains from one sample, sequenced in a study of cytomegalovirus exposure and HLA in healthy donors. Sequencing used immunoSEQ multiplex PCR; TCRdb keeps in-frame clones, though not all of them. The repertoire holds 250,000 to 300,000 clones, with approximately 83% as singletons. The specimen was PBMCs. All receptors come from a woman between 18 and 29 years old in good health and CMV-seronegative.

The chain has TRBV29-1 and TRBJ1-1, with 8 bases that match TRBD1. The CDR3 extends over 12 amino acids. Germline V gives CDR1 SQVTM, CDR2 ANQGSEA. V shed 6 bases and J 4 bases; nucleotides not matched to a gene: 4. The CDR3 DNA reads TGCAGCGTGGACAGGGAGGGCACTGAAGCTTTCTTT. Residues: CSVDREGTEAFF.

CDR3 sequence: CASYMNTEAFF. The DNA of the CDR3 is TGTGCCAGCTACATGAACACTGAAGCTTTCTTT. The rearrangement uses TRBV6-5 and TRBJ1-1; D remains ambiguous. Trimming stripped 8 bases from V and 0 bases from J, with 4 bases between. Germline CDR1 and CDR2: MNHEY and SVGAGI. The CDR3 extends over 11 amino acids.

The J gene is TRBJ1-1, the V gene TRBV7-9; no firm D call. Trimming took 3 bases from V and 3 from J, leaving 11 bases between them. The CDR3 totals 14 residues. Germline V lookup: CDR1 SEHNR, CDR2 FQNEAQ (reference sequence). This CDR3 reads CASSLADTDTEAFF. The CDR3 nucleotides read TGTGCCAGCAGCTTGGCCGACACAGACACTGAAGCTTTCTTT. The full variable domain, completed using reference TRBV7-9 and TRBJ1-1, is DTGVSQNPRHKITKRGQNVTFRCDPISEHNRLYWYRQTLGQGPEFLTYFQNEAQLEKSRLLSDRFSAERPKGSFSTLEIQRTEQGDSAMYLCASSLADTDTEAFFGQGTRLTVV.

This clone was counted a single time. The CDR3 nucleotides are TGCGCCAGCAGCCGAAACGTGGGCGGGGGTAGCACAGATACGCAGTATTTT. This codes for CASSRNVGGGSTDTQYF. The rearrangement uses TRBV4-1 and TRBJ2-3, with TRBD2 matching over 7 bases. Germline CDR1 reads MGHRA; CDR2 reads YSYEKL. The trim removed 4 bases at V and 0 bases at J, leaving 10 bases unmatched. The CDR3 sequence is 17 residues long.

The gene calls are TRBV27 and TRBJ2-7; D is possibly TRBD1 (6 bases). Germline V gives CDR1 MNHEY, CDR2 SMNVEV (reference sequence). This CDR3 comprises 12 residues. Trimming took off 2 bases at V and 7 bases at J, with 9 bases between the two ends. The CDR3 reads CASSLGRGEQYF. The CDR3 bases are TGTGCCAGCAGTTTAGGAAGGGGGGAGCAGTACTTC.

The V gene is TRBV7-9, the J gene TRBJ2-7, with D possibly matching TRBD2 (5 bases). This CDR3 spans 13 amino acids. V lost 3 bases to trimming and J lost 3 bases, with 9 bases between them. The germline V gene encodes CDR1 SEHNR and CDR2 FQNEAQ (reference sequence). In DNA, the CDR3 is TGTGCCAGCAGCTTGACGGGGTTCTACGAGCAGTACTTC. Its translation: CASSLTGFYEQYF.

The chain recombines TRBV28 with TRBJ1-2; 7 bases fit TRBD1. Trimming at V came to 5 bases and at J to 3 bases, leaving 6 bases not matched to a gene. Looked up from germline, CDR1 is MDHEN and CDR2 is SYDVKM. The CDR3 covers 14 residues. The CDR3 bases are TGTGCCAGCAGTCCCCCGACAGGGTACTATGGCTACACCTTC. Translated, it gives CASSPPTGYYGYTF.

The chain joins TRBV2 to TRBJ1-1; a weak D match, TRBD1 (6 bases). CDR1 is SNHLY, CDR2 FYNNEI, per germline. This CDR3 comprises 14 residues. The ends were cut back, 5 bases at V and 0 bases at J, with 10 bases in the middle. In nucleotides, the CDR3 is TGTGCCAGCAGTTGGACAGTAATGAACACTGAAGCTTTCTTT. The encoded protein is CASSWTVMNTEAFF.

The chain has TRBV6-1 and TRBJ1-1; the match to TRBD1 covers 9 bases. The CDR3 extends over 14 amino acids. Germline V gives CDR1 MNHNS, CDR2 SASEGT. V lost 5 bases to trimming and J lost 1 base; unmatched junction nucleotides: 2. Written as DNA, the CDR3 is TGTGCCAGCAGTAGACAGGGGGGGAACACTGAAGCTTTCTTT. Translating gives CASSRQGGNTEAFF.

This clone was seen just once. The gene calls are TRBV11-3 and TRBJ2-5; a possible D gene is TRBD1 (6 bases). The CDR3 consists of 17 residues. V was pared by 1 base and J by 2 bases, with 17 bases between. Germline-derived CDR1 and CDR2 are SGHNT and YENEEA. CDR3 in DNA: TGTGCCAGCAGCTTAGCTGAAATGGGGACACCTCAAGAGACCCAGTACTTC. It is translated as CASSLAEMGTPQETQYF.

The chain employs TRBV21-1 and TRBJ1-1; the table names TRBD1, a call not compared with the DNA. TRBV21-1 is termed a pseudogene. CDR3 length: 12 amino acids. The CDR3 DNA follows: TGTGCCAGTAGACAAATAAGGGGAGAAGCTTTCTTT. Translation: CASRQIRGEAFF.

The rearrangement joins TRBV4-3 to TRBJ1-2, with D uncertain. The CDR3 is 16 residues long. V gave up 0 bases and J gave up 5 bases, with 16 bases separating them. Germline loops: CDR1 LGHNA, CDR2 YSLEER. CDR3 amino acids: CASSQDIAGKLYGYTF. DNA for the CDR3: TGCGCCAGCAGCCAAGATATAGCCGGCAAATTATATGGCTACACCTTC.

The V and J genes are TRBV4-3 and TRBJ1-1; D remains ambiguous. The CDR3 loop spans 13 amino acids. With 1 base removed from V and 1 base from J, the gap between germline ends came to 4 bases. CDR1 is LGHNA, CDR2 YSLEER, per germline. The CDR3 DNA is TGCGCCAGCAGCCAAGGACAGAACACTGAAGCTTTCTTT. This translates into CASSQGQNTEAFF.

The J gene is TRBJ2-7, the V gene TRBV7-9; 11 bases align to TRBD1. After removal of 3 bases from V and 6 bases from J, the junction contained 7 bases not matched to a gene. Germline loops: CDR1 SEHNR, CDR2 FQNEAQ (reference sequence). CDR3 length equals 15 residues. CDR3 nucleotides: TGTGCCAGCAGCTTCGGAACCGGGACAGGGGGCGAGCAGTACTTC. It codes for CASSFGTGTGGEQYF.

J is TRBJ1-4 and V is TRBV30; weak D call: TRBD1 (5 bases). The CDR3 totals 12 residues. In germline, CDR1 is GTSNPN, CDR2 SVGIG (reference sequence). Trimming took 0 bases from V and 6 from J, leaving 5 bases between them. CDR3 protein: CAWSVQDEKLFF. CDR3 coding DNA: TGTGCCTGGAGTGTACAGGATGAAAAACTGTTTTTT.

The chain couples TRBV27 to TRBJ1-5; 9 nucleotides agree with TRBD1. Germline CDR1 is MNHEY and CDR2 is SMNVEV (reference sequence). V dropped 6 bases and J dropped 3; count of bases not matched to a gene: 9. The CDR3 is 16 amino acids. CDR3 region: CASSRAGTGTNQPQHF. In DNA, the CDR3 is TGTGCCAGCAGCCGCGCCGGGACAGGGACCAATCAGCCCCAGCATTTT.

The rearrangement joins TRBV7-2 to TRBJ2-2; possible D gene TRBD2, 5 bases. The CDR3 has 15 amino acids. Germline V CDR1 and CDR2: SGHTA, FQGNSA. V was trimmed by 0 bases and J by 7 bases, leaving 12 bases between them. CDR3 DNA: TGTGCCAGCAGCTTAGCGTCGCTAGCCCACGGGGAGCTGTTTTTT. It is translated as CASSLASLAHGELFF.

The chain joins TRBV18 to TRBJ2-7; 9 bases fit TRBD1. The CDR3 contains 17 residues. Unmatched junction bases numbered 11, after V lost 4 bases and J lost 1 base. Germline V gene data show CDR1 as KGHSH and CDR2 as LQKENI. CDR3 nucleotides: TGTGCCAGCTCACTGTCCCTCTCCGGGACAGGGTCCTACGAGCAGTACTTC. It translates to CASSLSLSGTGSYEQYF.

The V call is TRBV5-4, the J call TRBJ1-2; 11 bases align to TRBD1. This CDR3 is 15 amino acids long. Germline V gene data show CDR1 as SGHNT and CDR2 as YYREEE (reference sequence). V was pared by 0 bases and J by 4 bases, with 2 bases of the junction left unmatched. The CDR3 sequence is CASSLGTGGLYGYTF. CDR3 DNA sequence: TGTGCCAGCAGCTTGGGGACAGGGGGCCTCTATGGCTACACCTTC.

V usage is TRBV30 and J usage is TRBJ1-4; D is uncertain. CDR1 and CDR2 from the germline V gene are GTSNPN and SVGIG (reference sequence). CDR3 length equals 15 residues. The germline V and J ends were trimmed by 4 bases and 4 bases, with 16 bases remaining between them. CDR3 coding DNA: TGTGCCTGGACCCGTTCTCGACGGGATAATGAAAAACTGTTTTTT. Its protein product is CAWTRSRRDNEKLFF.

The chain couples TRBV5-1 to TRBJ2-7; the match to TRBD2 covers 12 bases. The trim removed 5 bases at V and 2 bases at J, leaving 5 bases unmatched. The germline V gene has CDR1 SGHRS and CDR2 YFSETQ. This CDR3 is 15 amino acids long. The CDR3 spells CASSFGLAGTYEQYF. CDR3 nucleotide sequence: TGCGCCAGCAGTTTTGGACTAGCGGGAACCTACGAGCAGTACTTC.

The rearrangement joins TRBV19 to TRBJ1-2; D is uncertain. Looked up from germline, CDR1 is LNHDA and CDR2 is SQIVND (reference sequence). The V end was cut by 1 base, the J end by 2 bases, with 8 bases between. The CDR3 loop spans 14 amino acids. This chain's CDR3 is CASSIGASNYGYTF. CDR3 nucleotide sequence: TGTGCCAGTAGTATAGGTGCGTCCAACTATGGCTACACCTTC.

The V and J genes are TRBV5-6 and TRBJ1-1, with unresolved D. Trimming shortened V by 0 bases and J by 3 bases, and 15 bases separated the two germline ends. Looked up from germline, CDR1 is SGHDT and CDR2 is YYEEEE. The CDR3 contains 16 residues. CDR3 residues: CASSLGTAGMDTEAFF. DNA for the CDR3: TGTGCCAGCAGCTTGGGAACCGCAGGAATGGACACTGAAGCTTTCTTT.

The CDR3 is CASSHGPSSGLGADTQYF. In nucleotides, the CDR3 is TGTGCCAGCAGCCATGGCCCTTCTAGCGGTCTAGGGGCAGATACGCAGTATTTT. The rearrangement joins TRBV14 to TRBJ2-3; 7 nucleotides line up with TRBD2. Germline V CDR1 and CDR2: SGHDN, FVKESK. J gave up 4 bases and V 3 bases, and 16 bases lay outside the gene matches. The CDR3 runs 18 residues.

The genes are TRBV15 and TRBJ1-1; D is unresolved. The germline V gene has CDR1 LNHNV and CDR2 YYDKDF (reference sequence). Trimming pared 0 bases from V and 8 bases from J, leaving 16 bases between. The CDR3 loop spans 15 amino acids. The CDR3 bases are TGTGCCACCAGCAGAGATAACTCGGGAGAAGAAGAAGCTTTCTTT. It is translated as CATSRDNSGEEEAFF.

This chain joins TRBV25-1 and TRBJ2-2; D not resolved. Germline CDR1 is MGHDK and CDR2 is SYGVNS. The V gene lost 3 bases and the J gene lost 1 base, with 12 bases spanning the gap. This CDR3 has 16 residues. The CDR3 here is CASSEKLRRNTGELFF. For the CDR3, the DNA is TGTGCCAGCAGTGAGAAACTCCGTCGGAACACCGGGGAGCTGTTTTTT.

V usage is TRBV5-1 and J usage is TRBJ1-1; 11 bases align to TRBD1. This CDR3 contains 17 residues. With 0 bases clipped from V and 3 bases from J, the junction kept 7 bases outside the gene matches. The germline V gene encodes CDR1 SGHRS and CDR2 YFSETQ. CDR3 amino acids: CASSLADRGRRYTEAFF. The CDR3 coding sequence is TGCGCCAGCAGCTTGGCGGACAGGGGGCGAAGGTACACTGAAGCTTTCTTT. The entire variable domain, with the rest obtained from reference TRBV5-1 and TRBJ1-1, is as follows: KAGVTQTPRYLIKTRGQQVTLSCSPISGHRSVSWYQQTPGQGLQFLFEYFSETQRNKGNFPGRFSGRQFSNSRSEMNVSTLELGDSALYLCASSLADRGRRYTEAFFGQGTRLTVV.

This chain uses TRBV28 with TRBJ1-1; no clear D. The CDR3 runs 14 residues. Germline lookup yields CDR1 MDHEN and CDR2 SYDVKM. V was trimmed by 3 bases and J by 0 bases, leaving 8 bases between them. In nucleotides, the CDR3 is TGTGCCAGCAGTTTGGAGGTCATGAACACTGAAGCTTTCTTT. Its translation is CASSLEVMNTEAFF.

V is TRBV19 and J is TRBJ1-1; perhaps TRBD1 as D (5 bases). The germline gives CDR1 LNHDA, CDR2 SQIVND (reference sequence). The V end was cut by 6 bases, the J end by 4 bases, with 12 bases between. This CDR3 contains 13 residues. CDR3 sequence reads: CASRAGMITEAFF. CDR3 DNA: TGTGCCAGTAGAGCAGGGATGATCACTGAAGCTTTCTTT.

This clone turned up a few times. The chain employs TRBV19 and TRBJ1-3; unclear D gene. V lost 5 bases and J 0 bases, leaving 14 bases between the germline ends. Germline V gene sequence: CDR1 LNHDA, CDR2 SQIVND (reference sequence). CDR3 length: 16 residues. The CDR3 nucleotides read TGTGCCAGTAGTTTCCGGGGAGCCTACTCTGGAAACACCATATATTTT. Its translation: CASSFRGAYSGNTIYF. The full variable domain, completed using reference TRBV19 and TRBJ1-3, is DGGITQSPKYLFRKEGQNVTLSCEQNLNHDAMYWYRQDPGQGLRLIYYSQIVNDFQKGDIAEGYSVSREKKESFPLTVTSAQKNPTAFYLCASSFRGAYSGNTIYFGEGSWLTVV.

This clone has a handful of counts. V gene TRBV30 combines with J gene TRBJ1-2; D perhaps matches TRBD1 (5 bases). The CDR3 spans 12 residues. Trimming took off 0 bases at V and 7 bases at J, with 9 bases between the two ends. CDR1 is GTSNPN and CDR2 is SVGIG in the germline V gene (reference sequence). CDR3 nucleotide sequence: TGTGCCTGGAGTGTTGGGGGGGTTGGCTACACCTTC. Its protein product is CAWSVGGVGYTF.